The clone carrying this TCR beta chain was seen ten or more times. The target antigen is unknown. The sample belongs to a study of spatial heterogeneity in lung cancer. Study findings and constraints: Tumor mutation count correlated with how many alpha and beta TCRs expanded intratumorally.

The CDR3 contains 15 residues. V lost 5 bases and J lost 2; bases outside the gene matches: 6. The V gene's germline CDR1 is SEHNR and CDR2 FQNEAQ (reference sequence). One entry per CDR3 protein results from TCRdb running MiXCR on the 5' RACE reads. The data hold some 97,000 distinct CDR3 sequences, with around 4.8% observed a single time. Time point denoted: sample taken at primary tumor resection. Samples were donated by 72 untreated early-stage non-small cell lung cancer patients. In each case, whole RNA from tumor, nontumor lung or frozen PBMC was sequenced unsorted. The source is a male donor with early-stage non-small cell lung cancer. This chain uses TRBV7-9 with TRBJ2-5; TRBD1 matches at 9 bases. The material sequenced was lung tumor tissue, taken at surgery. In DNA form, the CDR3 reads TGTGCCAGCAGCCAAGACGGGACAGGGCAAGAGACCCAGTACTTC. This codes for CASSQDGTGQETQYF.